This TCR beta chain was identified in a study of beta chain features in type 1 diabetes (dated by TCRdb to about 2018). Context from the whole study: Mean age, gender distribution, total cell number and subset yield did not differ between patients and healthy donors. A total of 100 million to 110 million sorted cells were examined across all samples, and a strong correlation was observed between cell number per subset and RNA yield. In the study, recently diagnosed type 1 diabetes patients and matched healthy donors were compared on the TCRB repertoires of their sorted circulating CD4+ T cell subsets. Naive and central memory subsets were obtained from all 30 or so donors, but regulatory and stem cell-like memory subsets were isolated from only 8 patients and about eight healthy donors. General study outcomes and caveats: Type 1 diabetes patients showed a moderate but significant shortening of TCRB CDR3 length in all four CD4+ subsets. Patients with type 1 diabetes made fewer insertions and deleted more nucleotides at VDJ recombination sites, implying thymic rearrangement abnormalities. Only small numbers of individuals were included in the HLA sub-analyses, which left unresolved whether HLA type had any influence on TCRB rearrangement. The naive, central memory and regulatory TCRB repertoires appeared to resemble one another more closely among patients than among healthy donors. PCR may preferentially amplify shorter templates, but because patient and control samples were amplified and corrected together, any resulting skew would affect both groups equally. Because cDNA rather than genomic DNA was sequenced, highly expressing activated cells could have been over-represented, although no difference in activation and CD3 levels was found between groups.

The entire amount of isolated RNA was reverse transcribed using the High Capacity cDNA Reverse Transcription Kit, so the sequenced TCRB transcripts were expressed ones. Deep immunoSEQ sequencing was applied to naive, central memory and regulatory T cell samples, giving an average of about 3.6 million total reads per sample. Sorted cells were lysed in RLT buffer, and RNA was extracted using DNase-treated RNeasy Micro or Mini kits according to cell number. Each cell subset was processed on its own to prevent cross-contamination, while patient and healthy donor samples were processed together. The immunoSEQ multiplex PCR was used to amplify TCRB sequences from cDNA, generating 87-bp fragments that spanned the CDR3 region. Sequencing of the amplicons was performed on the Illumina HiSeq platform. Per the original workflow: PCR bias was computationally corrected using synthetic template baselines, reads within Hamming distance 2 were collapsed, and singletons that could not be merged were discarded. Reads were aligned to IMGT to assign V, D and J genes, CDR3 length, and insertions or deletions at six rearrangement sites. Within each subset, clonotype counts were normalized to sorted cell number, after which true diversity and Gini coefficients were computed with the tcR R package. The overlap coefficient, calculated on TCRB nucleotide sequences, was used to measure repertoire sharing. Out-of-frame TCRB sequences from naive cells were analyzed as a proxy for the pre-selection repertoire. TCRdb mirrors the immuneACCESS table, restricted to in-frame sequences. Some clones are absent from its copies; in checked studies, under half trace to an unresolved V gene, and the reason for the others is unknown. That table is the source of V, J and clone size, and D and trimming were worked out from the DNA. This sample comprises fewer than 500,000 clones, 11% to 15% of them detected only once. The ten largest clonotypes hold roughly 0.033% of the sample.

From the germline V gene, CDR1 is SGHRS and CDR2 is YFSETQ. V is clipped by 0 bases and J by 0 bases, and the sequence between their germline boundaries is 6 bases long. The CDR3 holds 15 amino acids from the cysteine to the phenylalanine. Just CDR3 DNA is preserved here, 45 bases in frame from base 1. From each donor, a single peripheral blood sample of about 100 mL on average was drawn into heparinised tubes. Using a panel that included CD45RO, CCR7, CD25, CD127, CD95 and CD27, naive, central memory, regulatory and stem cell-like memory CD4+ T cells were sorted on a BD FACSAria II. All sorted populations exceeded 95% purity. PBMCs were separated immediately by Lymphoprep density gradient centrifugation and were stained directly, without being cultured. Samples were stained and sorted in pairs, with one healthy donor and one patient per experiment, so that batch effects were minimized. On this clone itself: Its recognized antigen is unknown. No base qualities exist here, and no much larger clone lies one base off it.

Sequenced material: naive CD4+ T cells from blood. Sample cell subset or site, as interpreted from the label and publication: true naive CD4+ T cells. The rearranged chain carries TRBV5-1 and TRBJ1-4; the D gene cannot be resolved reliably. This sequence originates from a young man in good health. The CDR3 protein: CASSLDWATNEKLFF. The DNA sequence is TGCGCCAGCAGCTTGGATTGGGCAACTAATGAAAAACTGTTTTTT.